Listed below are T cell receptor beta chains from one sample, sequenced in a study of blood T cells in healthy people across ages. TCRdb passed the 5' RACE reads through MiXCR, listing each CDR3 protein once. The sample has hundreds of thousands of distinct CDR3 sequences, 20% to 25% seen once. The sample consisted of blood. Receptor source: a man in his 70s in good health. CDR3s include the opening cysteine and the closing phenylalanine or tryptophan. D genes are given only for firm matches. Only some rows state a clone size, as once, few, many or a class for expanded clones.

TRBJ2-7 TRBV7-9 NA NA CASSLDLWSRRHGQYF TGTGCCAGCAGCTTAGATCTGTGGTCTAGGAGGCACGGGCAGTACTTC
TRBJ2-4 TRBV28 NA NA CASRPEKRAKNIQYF TGTGCCAGCAGACCCGAGAAAAGGGCCAAAAACATTCAGTACTTC
TRBJ2-7 TRBV30 NA NA CAWSTGQSYEQYF TGTGCCTGGAGTACAGGACAGAGCTACGAGCAGTACTTC
TRBJ1-5 TRBV3-1 few NA CASSHTRVGNQPQHF TGTGCCAGCAGCCACACCAGGGTTGGCAATCAGCCCCAGCATTTT
TRBJ2-1 TRBV29-1 few TRBD2 CSVRLAGIHEQFF TGCAGCGTTCGACTAGCGGGAATCCATGAGCAGTTCTTC
TRBJ2-7 TRBV25-1 NA NA CASSERVGVHYEQYF TGTGCCAGCAGTGAGAGGGTAGGGGTACACTACGAGCAGTACTTC
TRBJ2-5 TRBV10-3 few NA CAISSEETQYF TGTGCCATCAGTAGCGAGGAGACCCAGTACTTC
TRBJ2-5 TRBV20-1 NA TRBD2 CSARDRTSGKGGVQYF TGCAGTGCTAGAGACCGGACTAGCGGCAAGGGAGGTGTCCAGTACTTC
TRBJ2-1 TRBV20-1 NA NA CSEKPPSYNEQFF TGCAGTGAGAAGCCGCCCTCCTACAATGAGCAGTTCTTC
TRBJ2-1 TRBV4-1 NA TRBD2 CASSQGSGRGNEQFF TGCGCCAGCAGCCAAGGGAGCGGGAGAGGCAATGAGCAGTTCTTC
TRBJ1-4 TRBV4-3 NA NA CASSQQGFSTNEKLFF TGCGCCAGCAGCCAACAAGGATTCTCAACTAATGAAAAACTGTTTTTT
TRBJ2-3 TRBV7-2 NA NA CASSRSWGLADTDTQYF TGTGCCAGCAGCCGATCTTGGGGGCTAGCGGACACAGATACGCAGTATTTT
TRBJ2-5 TRBV5-1 many TRBD2 CASSWTGGSTETQYF TGCGCCAGCAGCTGGACGGGCGGGAGTACGGAGACCCAGTACTTC
TRBJ2-6 TRBV9 few NA CASQWGSSGANVLTF TGTGCCAGCCAGTGGGGGAGCTCTGGGGCCAACGTCCTGACTTTC
TRBJ1-5 TRBV10-3 NA NA CAISESQGNQPQHF TGTGCCATCAGTGAGTCGCAGGGCAATCAGCCCCAGCATTTT
TRBJ2-1 TRBV28 NA NA CASSPPGRRGEQFF TGTGCCAGCAGCCCCCCAGGTAGGCGCGGTGAGCAGTTCTTC
TRBJ1-5 TRBV10-3 few NA CAISKDRSNQPQHF TGTGCCATCAGCAAGGATCGGAGCAATCAGCCCCAGCATTTT
TRBJ2-5 TRBV10-3 few NA CAISEGNYETQYF TGTGCCATCAGTGAGGGTAATTACGAGACCCAGTACTTC
TRBJ2-7 TRBV3-1 NA NA CASSQIRVGPYEQYF TGTGCCAGCAGCCAAATAAGGGTTGGACCCTACGAGCAGTACTTC
TRBJ2-7 TRBV4-1 few NA CASSQDNLRGTGEQYF TGCGCCAGCAGCCAAGATAATTTACGGGGGACGGGCGAGCAGTACTTC
TRBJ1-2 TRBV29-1 many NA CSALSTGRHGYTF TGCAGCGCACTAAGCACAGGGAGGCATGGCTACACCTTC
TRBJ2-1 TRBV5-4 few TRBD1 CASSSGTVNSYNEQFF TGTGCCAGCAGCTCCGGGACAGTGAACTCCTACAATGAGCAGTTCTTC
TRBJ2-1 TRBV2 NA NA CASSPDRKGNNEQFF TGTGCCAGCAGTCCTGACAGGAAGGGTAACAATGAGCAGTTCTTC
TRBJ1-4 TRBV29-1 few TRBD1 CSSSGGTNEKLVF TGCAGCTCATCAGGGGGTACTAATGAAAAACTGGTTTTT
TRBJ2-5 TRBV12-3/TRBV12-4 few NA CASRPGLNYDQYF TGTGCCAGCAGGCCCGGACTGAACTACGATCAGTACTTC